Listed here are 15 T cell receptor beta chains from one sample, sequenced in a study of early T cells in non-severe SARS-CoV-2 infection. TCRdb recomputed calls from the 5' RACE reads with MiXCR, one row per CDR3 protein. The top ten clones hold about 1.7% of a sample with about 59,000 distinct CDR3 sequences, approximately 10% of them seen once. The sequenced sample was whole blood. Receptors originate from an adult who was a healthcare worker with PCR-confirmed SARS-CoV-2 infection or an uninfected control (not recorded which).

This clonotype was seen a handful of times. The chain combines TRBV20-1 with TRBJ1-6; D may be TRBD1 (6 bases). Trimming took off 0 bases at V and 6 bases at J, with 18 bases between the two ends. Germline CDR1 reads DFQATT; CDR2 reads SNEGSKA (reference sequence). The CDR3 spans 17 residues. In DNA form, the CDR3 reads TGCAGTGCTAGAGAGATAAGGGGGGGAGAAACTAATTCACCCCTCCACTTT. Its protein product is CSAREIRGGETNSPLHF.

The rearrangement links TRBV29-1 to TRBJ1-4, with 12 positions matching TRBD1. Germline V gene lookup returns CDR1 SQVTM and CDR2 ANQGSEA. The CDR3 loop spans 17 amino acids. After removal of 6 bases from V and 4 bases from J, the junction contained 12 bases not matched to a gene. The CDR3 sequence: CSVTTPGQGARNEKLFF. The CDR3 DNA reads as TGCAGCGTGACCACCCCGGGACAGGGGGCACGTAATGAAAAACTGTTTTTT.

This clonotype was seen a few times. In DNA, the CDR3 is TGTGCCAGCAGCTTGGTGCACAAGAACACTGAAGCTTTCTTT. Amino acids: CASSLVHKNTEAFF. This chain uses TRBV11-2 with TRBJ1-1; D is undetermined. This CDR3 has 14 amino acids. In germline, CDR1 is SGHAT, CDR2 FQNNGV. V was shortened by 3 bases and J by 1 base, with 9 bases between the two germline ends.

This clonotype has just a few counts. The genes are TRBV29-1 and TRBJ1-1; TRBD1 is a possible D gene (6 bases). The CDR3 has 10 residues. Germline V gives CDR1 SQVTM, CDR2 ANQGSEA. Trimming removed 6 bases at V and 7 bases at J, with 9 bases between. CDR3 bases: TGCAGCGTCGGACAGTTTGAAGCTTTCTTT. As protein: CSVGQFEAFF.

This clonotype came up many times. In nucleotides, the CDR3 is TGCGCCAGCAGCCAAACGTGGACAGGTAGCTCCTACGAGCAGTACTTC. Its protein is CASSQTWTGSSYEQYF. V usage is TRBV4-1 and J usage is TRBJ2-7; 7 nucleotides line up with TRBD1. The CDR3 is 16 amino acids. V shed 2 bases and J 0 bases; nucleotides not matched to a gene: 7. Germline values: CDR1 MGHRA, CDR2 YSYEKL.

The V and J genes are TRBV2 and TRBJ2-7, with 7 bases matching TRBD1. V dropped 7 bases and J dropped 5; count of bases not matched to a gene: 11. Germline-derived CDR1 and CDR2 are SNHLY and FYNNEI. The CDR3 totals 14 residues. CDR3 coding DNA: TGTGCCAGCACCTCACCCGGACAGGCACACGAGCAGTACTTC. Its protein is CASTSPGQAHEQYF.

This clonotype was counted many times. The chain carries TRBV5-1 and TRBJ2-3; TRBD2 matches 7 bases. The germline V gene encodes CDR1 SGHRS and CDR2 YFSETQ. With V trimmed by 7 bases and J by 2 bases, 4 bases remained unmatched. The CDR3 has 13 amino acids. The CDR3 region has the DNA TGCGCCAGCGCTAGCGGACCCACAGATACGCAGTATTTT. Protein product: CASASGPTDTQYF.

This clonotype appeared a few times. J is TRBJ1-6 and V is TRBV28; 11 nucleotides match TRBD1. The CDR3 runs to 13 residues. Germline V gene data show CDR1 as MDHEN and CDR2 as SYDVKM. Trimming took 6 bases from V and 8 from J; bases not matched to a gene: 0. The CDR3 DNA reads as TGTGCCAGCAGGGGACAGGGGGATTCACCCCTCCACTTT. This encodes CASRGQGDSPLHF. The variable domain in full, completed from reference TRBV28 and TRBJ1-6, reads DVKVTQSSRYLVKRTGEKVFLECVQDMDHENMFWYRQDPGLGLRLIYFSYDVKMKEKGDIPEGYSVSREKKERFSLILESASTNQTSMYLCASRGQGDSPLHFGNGTRLTVT.

This clonotype was detected many times. This chain connects TRBV20-1 to TRBJ2-7; perhaps TRBD1 as D (5 bases). V lost 3 bases, J lost 6 bases, and 15 bases lay in between. The CDR3 has 13 amino acids. Germline loops: CDR1 DFQATT, CDR2 SNEGSKA (reference sequence). CDR3: CSASVRVSGEQYF. The DNA for the CDR3 is TGCAGTGCTAGTGTCAGGGTCTCAGGCGAGCAGTACTTC.

This clonotype appeared many times. The V gene is TRBV2, the J gene TRBJ2-1; no clear D gene. V lost 7 bases and J lost 0, with 7 bases in between. CDR1 and CDR2 (germline): SNHLY, FYNNEI. The CDR3 totals 13 residues. This CDR3 reads CASKGDSYNEQFF. In DNA, the CDR3 is TGTGCCAGCAAAGGAGACTCCTACAATGAGCAGTTCTTC.

This chain connects TRBV6-1 to TRBJ1-2; no clear D. The germline CDR1 and CDR2 sequences are MNHNS and SASEGT. V dropped 5 bases and J dropped 0 bases, with 10 bases sitting between them. CDR3 length: 14 residues. CDR3 in amino acids: CASSTLNPNYGYTF. The CDR3 DNA follows: TGTGCCAGCAGTACCCTAAATCCTAACTATGGCTACACCTTC.

This clonotype came up a few times. V and J are TRBV20-1 and TRBJ2-3; weak D call: TRBD2 (5 bases). In germline, CDR1 is DFQATT, CDR2 SNEGSKA (reference sequence). The CDR3 covers 11 residues. Trimming stripped 2 bases from V and 6 bases from J, with 6 bases between. The DNA for the CDR3 is TGCAGTGCTAGATCGGGGGATACGCAGTATTTT. This sequence encodes CSARSGDTQYF.

The chain recombines TRBV12-3 or TRBV12-4 with TRBJ2-3, with 11 nucleotides matching TRBD2. CDR3 length: 14 residues. The V and J ends lost 6 bases and 2 bases, in that order; junction bases with no gene match: 1. CDR3 DNA: TGTGCCAGCAGACTAGCGGGGGTCACAGATACGCAGTATTTT. Its translation is CASRLAGVTDTQYF.

The table lists this clonotype with a few counts. This chain links TRBV5-1 with TRBJ1-1; no clear D. Germline assignment: CDR1 SGHRS and CDR2 YFSETQ. The CDR3 consists of 13 residues. V lost 0 bases and J 10 bases, leaving 13 bases between the germline ends. Here the CDR3 DNA reads TGCGCCAGCAGCTTGGATAGGTGGAAGGGAGCTTTCTTT. Translated, it gives CASSLDRWKGAFF.

This clonotype was counted ten times or more. The chain carries TRBV7-9 and TRBJ2-5, with D possibly being TRBD1 (6 bases). This CDR3 comprises 14 residues. Trimming stripped 5 bases from V and 3 bases from J, with 13 bases between. CDR1 is SEHNR and CDR2 is FQNEAQ in the germline V gene (reference sequence). Written as DNA, the CDR3 is TGTGCCAGCAGCGGCCGGGACATTGAAGAGACCCAGTACTTC. Amino acids: CASSGRDIEETQYF.